One and the same sample provided the 14 T cell receptor beta chains below, sequenced in a study of blood T cell repertoires in COVID-19. TCRdb's table, derived via immunoSEQ multiplex PCR, lists solely in-frame clones and lacks some. The sample has 200,000 to 300,000 clones, about 91% seen once. The specimen sequenced was PBMCs or T cells enriched from blood (not recorded which). These receptors were obtained from a woman between 40 and 55 years old with acute COVID-19.

The rearrangement uses TRBV29-1 and TRBJ1-1; D may be TRBD1 (6 bases). Germline CDR1 and CDR2: SQVTM and ANQGSEA. The CDR3 extends over 13 amino acids. The V end lost 5 bases, the J end lost 2 bases, and 12 bases lay between the germline ends. The CDR3 DNA follows: TGCAGCGTTAGGGGGGGTCGAAACACTGAAGCTTTCTTT. It yields the protein CSVRGGRNTEAFF. Full variable domain (remainder filled in from reference TRBV29-1 and TRBJ1-1): SAVISQKPSRDICQRGTSLTIQCQVDSQVTMMFWYRQQPGQSLTLIATANQGSEATYESGFVIDKFPISRPNLTFSTLTVSNMSPEDSSIYLCSVRGGRNTEAFFGQGTRLTVV.

The rearrangement joins TRBV7-2 to TRBJ2-1, with D possibly being TRBD2 (7 bases). The CDR3 is 13 amino acids. CDR1 is SGHTA, CDR2 FQGNSA, per germline. Trimming left V 5 bases short and J 7 bases short, with 12 bases between. CDR3 sequence (DNA): TGTGCCAGCAGCCTGGGGGGGCGGAATGAGCAGTTCTTC. Encoded protein: CASSLGGRNEQFF.

This clone has only one observation. The J gene is TRBJ1-1, the V gene TRBV18, with 8 bases fitting TRBD1. The CDR3 has 16 residues. Germline trimming cut 0 bases from V and 1 base from J; bases unmatched to any gene: 4. The germline V gene has CDR1 KGHSH and CDR2 LQKENI. The CDR3: CASSPPRQGPNTEAFF. CDR3 nucleotide sequence: TGTGCCAGCTCACCACCAAGACAGGGGCCGAACACTGAAGCTTTCTTT. The full variable domain, completed using reference TRBV18 and TRBJ1-1, is NAGVMQNPRHLVRRRGQEARLRCSPMKGHSHVYWYRQLPEEGLKFMVYLQKENIIDESGMPKERFSAEFPKEGPSILRIQQVVRGDSAAYFCASSPPRQGPNTEAFFGQGTRLTVV.

The rearrangement uses TRBV5-1 and TRBJ1-6; D is unclear. This CDR3 region has 12 residues. From germline, CDR1 is SGHRS and CDR2 YFSETQ. Trimming cost V 4 bases and J 5 bases, with 4 bases left between them. CDR3 DNA: TGCGCCAGCAGCGCTAATAATTCACCCCTCCACTTT. Protein product: CASSANNSPLHF. Together with reference TRBV5-1 and TRBJ1-6, the CDR3 gives the full variable domain: KAGVTQTPRYLIKTRGQQVTLSCSPISGHRSVSWYQQTPGQGLQFLFEYFSETQRNKGNFPGRFSGRQFSNSRSEMNVSTLELGDSALYLCASSANNSPLHFGNGTRLTVT.

The CDR3 region has the DNA TGTGCCAGCAGCCCCCTTCGTGGGCGGGAAAACACTGAAGCTTTCTTT. It encodes CASSPLRGRENTEAFF. The chain carries TRBV7-2 and TRBJ1-1; no definite D call. CDR1 SGHTA and CDR2 FQGNSA come from the germline V gene. This CDR3 region has 16 residues. V lost 5 bases to trimming and J lost 2 bases, with 18 bases between them. The whole variable domain, filled in from reference TRBV7-2 and TRBJ1-1, reads GAGVSQSPSNKVTEKGKDVELRCDPISGHTALYWYRQSLGQGLEFLIYFQGNSAPDKSGLPSDRFSAERTGGSVSTLTIQRTQQEDSAVYLCASSPLRGRENTEAFFGQGTRLTVV.

In its sample, this clone was seen once. The V gene is TRBV7-2, the J gene TRBJ2-1, with D perhaps matching TRBD1 (5 bases). The CDR3 sequence is 15 residues long. V dropped 3 bases and J dropped 4 bases, with 13 bases sitting between them. The germline V gene encodes CDR1 SGHTA and CDR2 FQGNSA. The CDR3 coding sequence is TGTGCCAGCAGCTTGGGCTGGGGCTCATACAATGAGCAGTTCTTC. Protein product: CASSLGWGSYNEQFF.

This chain connects TRBV27 to TRBJ2-1; 8 bases map to TRBD1. Germline assignment: CDR1 MNHEY and CDR2 SMNVEV (reference sequence). The length of the CDR3 is 15 residues. V trimming: 2 bases; J trimming: 6 bases; junction bases outside the gene matches: 6. The CDR3 bases are TGTGCCAGCAGTTTAGGGCAGGGGGCAGGCAATGAGCAGTTCTTC. Translation: CASSLGQGAGNEQFF.

The chain is built from TRBV20-1 and TRBJ1-5; 8 bases match TRBD1. Germline CDR1 DFQATT, CDR2 SNEGSKA (reference sequence). The CDR3 runs 15 residues. J gave up 0 bases and V 3 bases, and 4 bases lay outside the gene matches. This CDR3 is CSASARGHSNQPQHF. The CDR3, as DNA: TGCAGTGCTAGTGCCAGGGGGCATAGCAATCAGCCCCAGCATTTT.

The V call is TRBV19, the J call TRBJ1-5, with 8 nucleotides matching TRBD1. This CDR3 spans 13 amino acids. Germline V CDR1 and CDR2: LNHDA, SQIVND (reference sequence). V trimming: 6 bases; J trimming: 6 bases; junction bases outside the gene matches: 4. CDR3 in DNA: TGTGCCAGTAGCCCGGACAGGGTTCAGCCCCAGCATTTT. Its translation is CASSPDRVQPQHF.

The chain couples TRBV5-4 to TRBJ1-6, with 7 bases that match TRBD1. CDR1 and CDR2 from the germline V gene are SGHNT and YYREEE (reference sequence). The CDR3 consists of 15 residues. With V trimmed by 2 bases and J by 6 bases, 5 bases remained unmatched. The chain's CDR3 is CASSLRDRLNSPLHF. In DNA, the CDR3 is TGTGCCAGCAGCTTAAGGGACAGACTTAATTCACCCCTCCACTTT.

The chain recombines TRBV5-8 with TRBJ1-5; 8 positions match TRBD1. CDR1 is SGHTS, CDR2 YDEGEE, per germline. The V segment lost 4 bases and the J segment 7 bases; nucleotides outside the gene matches: 13. This CDR3 is 16 amino acids long. The CDR3 DNA sequence: TGTGCCAGCAGCAGATACCGACAGGGGAGGGAGCAGCCCCAGCATTTT. Protein: CASSRYRQGREQPQHF.

The chain couples TRBV27 to TRBJ1-6, with TRBD1 as a possible D gene (6 bases). Between the trimmed V and J ends, which lost 1 base and 11 bases, there was a span of 18 bases. Germline lookup yields CDR1 MNHEY and CDR2 SMNVEV (reference sequence). This CDR3 region has 16 residues. The CDR3 loop is CASSLLGGQGYTPLHF. The CDR3 DNA follows: TGTGCCAGCAGTTTATTAGGTGGTCAGGGGTATACACCCCTCCACTTT.

CDR3 sequence: CASSLGGAINNSPLHF. CDR3 sequence (DNA): TGTGCCAGCAGCTTGGGGGGGGCGATAAATAATTCACCCCTCCACTTT. The chain carries TRBV7-2 and TRBJ1-6; perhaps TRBD1 as D (6 bases). Trimming removed 3 bases from V and 5 bases from J, with 14 bases in between. Germline loops: CDR1 SGHTA, CDR2 FQGNSA. The CDR3 consists of 16 residues.

This sequence joins TRBV15 and TRBJ1-4; D call uncertain. Trimming shortened V by 0 bases and J by 8 bases, and 10 bases separated the two germline ends. Germline CDR1 and CDR2: LNHNV and YYDKDF (reference sequence). The CDR3 length is 14 residues. The CDR3 is CATSREGTWEKLFF. CDR3 DNA: TGTGCCACCAGCAGAGAGGGCACATGGGAAAAACTGTTTTTT.